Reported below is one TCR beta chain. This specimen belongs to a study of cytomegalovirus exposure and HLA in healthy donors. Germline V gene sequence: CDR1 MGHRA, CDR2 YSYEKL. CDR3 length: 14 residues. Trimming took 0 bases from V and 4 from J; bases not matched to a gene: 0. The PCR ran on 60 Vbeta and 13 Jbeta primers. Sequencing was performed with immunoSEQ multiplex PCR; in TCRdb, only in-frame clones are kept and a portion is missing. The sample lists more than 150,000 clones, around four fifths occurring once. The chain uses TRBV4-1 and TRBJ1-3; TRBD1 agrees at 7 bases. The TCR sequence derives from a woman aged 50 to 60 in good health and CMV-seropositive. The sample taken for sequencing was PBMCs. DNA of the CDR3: TGCGCCAGCAGCCAAGAGGGACAGGGAAACACCATATATTTT. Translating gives CASSQEGQGNTIYF.